The clone carrying this T cell receptor (beta chain) was counted once. The antigen remains undetermined. CDR1 and CDR2 from the germline V gene are SNHLY and FYNNEI. CDR3 length: 14 residues. The V and J ends lost 7 bases and 4 bases respectively, with 17 bases between them. The source of the sample is a study of cytomegalovirus exposure and HLA in healthy donors. Regarding the study as a whole: Accurate HLA-A and HLA-B prediction from TCR beta sequences was reported for most subjects. Some V segments (TRBV6-2 and TRBV6-3 among them) were excluded as indistinguishable.

Use of 60 Vbeta and 13 Jbeta primers characterized the PCR. Original methodology: Roughly 10 million shared chains were among around 80 million unique TCR beta chains counted in a later analysis. This table comes from immunoSEQ multiplex PCR, and its TCRdb copy is limited to in-frame clones, with some not included. The V and J calls and clone size were taken over from that table, and D and trimming were inferred from the DNA. The table shows some 170,000 clones, with roughly 76% occurring only once. Source material: PBMCs. The chain joins TRBV2 to TRBJ2-7; tentative D call: TRBD1 (5 bases). This clonotype originated in a woman in her late teens or twenties in good health and CMV-seropositive. CDR3 sequence: CASTLRGYSYEQYF. DNA for the CDR3: TGTGCCAGCACGTTAAGGGGCTATTCGTACGAGCAGTACTTC. The full variable domain, in which reference TRBV2 and TRBJ2-7 provide the parts outside the CDR3, is EPEVTQTPSHQVTQMGQEVILRCVPISNHLYFYWYRQILGQKVEFLVSFYNNEISEKSEIFDDQFSVERPDGSNFTLKIRSTKLEDSAMYFCASTLRGYSYEQYFGPGTRLTVT.